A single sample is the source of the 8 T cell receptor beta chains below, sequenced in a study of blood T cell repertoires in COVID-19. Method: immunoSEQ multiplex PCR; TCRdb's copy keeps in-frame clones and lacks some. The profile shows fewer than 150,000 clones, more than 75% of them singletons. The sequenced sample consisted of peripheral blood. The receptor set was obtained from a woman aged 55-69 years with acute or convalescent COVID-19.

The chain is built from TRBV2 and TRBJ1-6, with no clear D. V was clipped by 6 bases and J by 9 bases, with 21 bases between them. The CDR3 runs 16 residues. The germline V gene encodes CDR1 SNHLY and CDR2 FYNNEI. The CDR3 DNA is TGTGCCAGCAGCCTCGGGGAGTCGGCACCAGCTTCACCCCTCCACTTT. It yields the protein CASSLGESAPASPLHF.

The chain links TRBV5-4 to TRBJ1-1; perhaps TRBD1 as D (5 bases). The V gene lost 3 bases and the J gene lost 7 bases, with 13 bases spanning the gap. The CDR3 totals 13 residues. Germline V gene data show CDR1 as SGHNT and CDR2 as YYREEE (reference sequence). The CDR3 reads CASSSAAGGEAFF. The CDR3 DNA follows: TGTGCCAGCAGCTCGGCGGCGGGGGGTGAAGCTTTCTTT.

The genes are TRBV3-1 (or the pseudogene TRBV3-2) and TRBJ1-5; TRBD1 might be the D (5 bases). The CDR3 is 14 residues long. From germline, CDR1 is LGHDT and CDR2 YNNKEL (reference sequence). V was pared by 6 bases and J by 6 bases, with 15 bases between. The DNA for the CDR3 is TGTGCCAGCAGTCCGGCAGGGAAGGCTCAGCCCCAGCATTTT. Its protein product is CASSPAGKAQPQHF.

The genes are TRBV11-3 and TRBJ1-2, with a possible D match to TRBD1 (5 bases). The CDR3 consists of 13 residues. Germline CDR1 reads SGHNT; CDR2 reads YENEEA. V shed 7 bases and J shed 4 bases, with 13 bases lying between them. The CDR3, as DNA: TGTGCCAGCACCAGGGAGGAGGGCTATGGCTACACCTTC. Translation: CASTREEGYGYTF. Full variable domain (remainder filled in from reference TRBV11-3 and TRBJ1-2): EAGVVQSPRYKIIEKKQPVAFWCNPISGHNTLYWYLQNLGQGPELLIRYENEEAVDDSQLPKDRFSAERLKGVDSTLKIQPAELGDSAVYLCASTREEGYGYTFGSGTRLTVV.

The CDR3 nucleotides are TGCGCCAGCAGCTTGGAGGGTAGCGGGAAGTACGAGCAGTACTTC. Translated, it gives CASSLEGSGKYEQYF. V is TRBV5-1 and J is TRBJ2-7; 8 nucleotides align to TRBD2. This CDR3 contains 15 residues. V shed 0 bases and J 4 bases; nucleotides not matched to a gene: 6. In germline, CDR1 is SGHRS, CDR2 YFSETQ.

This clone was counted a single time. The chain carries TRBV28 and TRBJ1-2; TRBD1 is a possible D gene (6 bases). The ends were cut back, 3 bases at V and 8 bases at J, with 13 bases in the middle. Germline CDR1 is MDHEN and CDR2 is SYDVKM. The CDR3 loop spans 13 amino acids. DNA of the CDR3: TGTGCCAGCAGTTTGGACAGCCGGGTGGGCTACACCTTC. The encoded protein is CASSLDSRVGYTF.

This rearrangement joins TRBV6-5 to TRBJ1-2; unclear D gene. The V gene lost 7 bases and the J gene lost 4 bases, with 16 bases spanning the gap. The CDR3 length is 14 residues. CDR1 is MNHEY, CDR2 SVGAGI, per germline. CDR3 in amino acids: CASTQGHEGYGYTF. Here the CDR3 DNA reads TGTGCCAGCACGCAAGGCCACGAGGGCTATGGCTACACCTTC.

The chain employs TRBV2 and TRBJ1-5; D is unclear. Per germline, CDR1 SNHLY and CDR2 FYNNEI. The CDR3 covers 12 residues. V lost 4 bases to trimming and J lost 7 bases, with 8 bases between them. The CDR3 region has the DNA TGTGCCAGCAGTGTGAGCGGGCAGCCCCAGCATTTT. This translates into CASSVSGQPQHF.